This T cell receptor beta chain was sequenced in a study of cytomegalovirus exposure and HLA in healthy donors. 60 Vbeta and 13 Jbeta primers were used in PCR. TCRdb's copy holds only in-frame clones and misses some; the assay was immunoSEQ multiplex PCR. The data contain about 160,000 clones, around four fifths of them seen just once; the ten biggest clones take up roughly 10%. The CDR3 length is 15 residues. Germline V gives CDR1 SGHKS, CDR2 YYEKEE (reference sequence). Trimming shortened V by 5 bases and J by 6 bases, and 18 bases separated the two germline ends. This receptor was obtained from a man younger than 35 in good health and CMV-seropositive. Sequencing used PBMCs. The rearrangement joins TRBV5-5 to TRBJ1-5, with unresolved D. CDR3 nucleotides: TGTGCCAGCAGTCAGGAAAGTAGTCCAAGTCAGCCCCAGCATTTT. As protein: CASSQESSPSQPQHF.